The 10 T cell receptor beta chains listed next were all sequenced from one sample in a study of T cells in women clearing cervical HPV infection. Generated by immunoSEQ multiplex PCR, the TCRdb table keeps only in-frame clones and is missing some. The sample's table shows some 33,000 clones. Sequenced: blood buffy coat. All receptors derive from a woman between 18 and 70 years old with a cervical HPV16 infection that either progressed to CIN3+ or cleared (not recorded which).

Notes on this clone: The missing CDR3 end, 3 residues past where the read stops, is filled in from the germline J gene. This rearrangement joins TRBV5-4 to TRBJ1-6, with TRBD1 identical over 9 bases. From germline, CDR1 is SGHNT and CDR2 YYREEE (reference sequence). Unmatched junction bases numbered 5, after V lost 3 bases and J lost 10 bases. CDR3 length: 14 residues. The CDR3 sequence: CASSSGTGLSPLHF. CDR3 bases read: TGTGCCAGCAGCTCCGGGACAGGGTTATCACCC.

As to this clone: The CDR3 is cut off 3 residues early in the read; its end comes from the germline J gene. The V and J genes are TRBV6-1 and TRBJ2-7; 9 nucleotides line up with TRBD1. CDR1 is MNHNS, CDR2 SASEGT, per germline. The J segment lost 3 bases and the V segment lost 2 bases, leaving 14 bases of the junction unmatched. This CDR3 is built from 18 residues. CDR3 DNA (partial): TGTGCCAGCAGTGAAAGTCGGTTCGGGACAGGGAATTTCTACGAG. This sequence encodes CASSESRFGTGNFYE. The CDR3 reads in full as CASSESRFGTGNFYEQYF.

A remark on this clone: The CDR3 end is not reached by the read, which stops 3 residues before it; the germline J gene fills it in. V and J are TRBV2 and TRBJ1-6, with a weak D call TRBD1 (5 bases). CDR1 and CDR2 from the germline V gene are SNHLY and FYNNEI. V lost 4 bases to trimming and J lost 10 bases, with 11 bases between them. The CDR3 sequence is 13 residues long. This CDR3 is CASSAGGSSPLHF. Partial CDR3 DNA: TGTGCCAGCAGTGCGGGGGGTAGCTCACCC.

As to this clone: The germline gene is not matched at one end of the junction; a read error may be the cause. The observed sequence ends 3 residues before the CDR3 terminus, with the missing tail filled in from the germline J gene. Other DNA variants within this sample encode the same CDR3. The chain uses TRBV29-1 and TRBJ1-2, with TRBD1 matching over 11 bases. Germline CDR1 and CDR2: SQVTM and ANQGSEA. CDR3 length: 13 residues. The part of the CDR3 DNA that was read is TGCAGCGTTACCCGGGACAGGGGGTATGGA. Its translation: CSVTRDRGYG. The CDR3 in full is CSVTRDRGYGYTF.

As concerns this clone: The missing CDR3 end, 3 residues past where the read stops, is filled in from the germline J gene. The chain carries TRBV20-1 and TRBJ2-7, with 9 bases fitting TRBD2. Germline CDR1 and CDR2: DFQATT and SNEGSKA (reference sequence). The CDR3 totals 15 residues. The V gene end was trimmed by 3 bases and the J gene end by 6 bases; junction bases not matched to a gene: 12. CDR3 DNA, as far as it was read: TGCAGTGCTAGCGGACTAGCGAGCTTGTCGACCGAG. Translated: CSASGLASLSTE. The full CDR3 protein reads CSASGLASLSTEQYF.

Comment on this clone: The CDR3 end is not reached by the read, which stops 3 residues before it; the germline J gene fills it in. J is TRBJ1-2 and V is TRBV5-6; TRBD1 aligns across 8 bases. The CDR3 consists of 13 residues. The ends lost 4 bases at V and 7 bases at J; junction bases unmatched: 6. Germline CDR1 and CDR2: SGHDT and YYEEEE. The DNA read from the CDR3 is TGTGCCAGCAGCAACCAGGGGGCTCGTGGC. Protein: CASSNQGARG. In full, the CDR3 is CASSNQGARGYTF.

As regards this clone: Sequencing ends 3 residues short of the CDR3 end; the germline J gene provides the rest. The rearrangement links TRBV19 to TRBJ2-1; TRBD2 might be the D (6 bases). Germline CDR1 LNHDA, CDR2 SQIVND (reference sequence). The CDR3 runs 16 residues. V was pared by 1 base and J by 4 bases, with 14 bases between. The CDR3 here is CASSIARDWAYNEQFF. CDR3 DNA, as far as it was read: TGTGCCAGTAGTATAGCTCGGGACTGGGCTTACAATGAG.

Here the CDR3 reads CASSKVRGIGSNQPQHF. The part of the CDR3 DNA that was read is TGTGCCAGTAGTAAAGTCAGGGGGATAGGTAGCAATCAGCCC. The chain couples TRBV19 to TRBJ1-5; 7 positions agree with TRBD1. The missing CDR3 end, 3 residues past where the read stops, is filled in from the germline J gene. Looked up from germline, CDR1 is LNHDA and CDR2 is SQIVND (reference sequence). Losses at the gene ends were 4 bases for V and 0 bases for J; bases not matched to a gene: 9. The CDR3 consists of 17 residues.

In the case of this clone: The CDR3 is cut off 3 residues early in the read; its end comes from the germline J gene. The rearrangement links TRBV15 to TRBJ2-7; 10 nucleotides align to TRBD2. The J segment lost 1 base and the V segment lost 2 bases, leaving 2 bases of the junction unmatched. This CDR3 is built from 15 residues. Germline V gives CDR1 LNHNV, CDR2 YYDKDF (reference sequence). This CDR3 is CATSRSSGGSYEQYF. CDR3 DNA, as far as it was read: TGTGCCACCAGCAGATCTAGCGGGGGATCCTACGAG.

As to this clone: Read sequence stops 3 residues before the CDR3 end, and the germline J gene provides the missing end. The V gene is TRBV10-3, the J gene TRBJ1-2; unclear D gene. Trimming took off 0 bases at V and 4 bases at J, with 6 bases between the two ends. Germline CDR1 is ENHRY and CDR2 is SYGVKD. This CDR3 has 13 residues. The CDR3 here is CAISESSVYGYTF. The covered CDR3 bases are TGTGCCATCAGTGAGTCGTCAGTCTATGGC.